This T cell receptor (beta chain) originates from a study of CD39 and CD103 CD8 tumor-infiltrating T cells. In germline, CDR1 is SGHAT, CDR2 FQNNGV. V was cut by 4 bases and J by 6 bases, with 31 bases left in between. CDR3 length: 19 residues. T lymphocytes were enriched from thawed cells by negative selection, adding EpCAM beads for tumor-infiltrating lymphocytes. CD39 and CD103 defined DN, SP and DP subsets of CD3+CD4-CD8+CD45RA- TILs. On this clone itself: Its antigen is not known.

TCRdb's table, derived via immunoSEQ multiplex PCR, lists solely in-frame clones and lacks some. Among 2,000 to 2,500 clones listed, under 80% were seen once. Findings of the study overall: DP CD8 TILs appeared more oligoclonal than DN and SP CD8 TILs and blood memory CD8 T cells.

The sequenced sample was CD39- CD103- CD8+ T cells sorted from the tumor. Subset here: CD103-CD39- double-negative CD45RA- CD8 T cells. The sequence derives from a human donor with head and neck squamous cell carcinoma. The chain uses TRBV11-2 and TRBJ2-7; TRBD2 is a possible D gene (5 bases). In nucleotides, the CDR3 is TGTGCCAGCAGCTCCGGGTTTGGCGGGTATGTCCTCGAGGGCACCGAGCAGTACTTC. This sequence encodes CASSSGFGGYVLEGTEQYF. Based on the CDR3 plus reference TRBV11-2 and TRBJ2-7, the full variable domain is EAGVAQSPRYKIIEKRQSVAFWCNPISGHATLYWYQQILGQGPKLLIQFQNNGVVDDSQLPKDRFSAERLKGVDSTLKIQPAKLEDSAVYLCASSSGFGGYVLEGTEQYFGPGTRLTVT.